This TCR beta chain was sequenced during a study of blood T cell repertoires in COVID-19. Study details: Cohort 3 donors were reported recovered after two negative PCRs, clearance, or symptom resolution. Sites in the United States, Italy and Spain provided acute and convalescent COVID-19 samples.

Sequencing used immunoSEQ multiplex PCR; TCRdb keeps in-frame clones, though not all of them. This sample has around 360,000 clones, with 80% to 90% found just once. The ends were cut back, 3 bases at V and 15 bases at J, with 15 bases in the middle. Germline V CDR1 and CDR2: SQVTM, ANQGSEA. The CDR3 runs to 11 residues. The material sequenced was PBMCs or T cells enriched from blood (not recorded which). V and J are TRBV29-1 and TRBJ2-1; tentatively, D is TRBD2 (6 bases). The source is a man aged 40-55 years in a cohort exposed to, infected with or recovered from COVID-19 (not recorded which). The CDR3 here is CSVDHGSLAFF. The CDR3 nucleotides are TGCAGCGTTGACCACGGGAGCCTCGCGTTCTTC.